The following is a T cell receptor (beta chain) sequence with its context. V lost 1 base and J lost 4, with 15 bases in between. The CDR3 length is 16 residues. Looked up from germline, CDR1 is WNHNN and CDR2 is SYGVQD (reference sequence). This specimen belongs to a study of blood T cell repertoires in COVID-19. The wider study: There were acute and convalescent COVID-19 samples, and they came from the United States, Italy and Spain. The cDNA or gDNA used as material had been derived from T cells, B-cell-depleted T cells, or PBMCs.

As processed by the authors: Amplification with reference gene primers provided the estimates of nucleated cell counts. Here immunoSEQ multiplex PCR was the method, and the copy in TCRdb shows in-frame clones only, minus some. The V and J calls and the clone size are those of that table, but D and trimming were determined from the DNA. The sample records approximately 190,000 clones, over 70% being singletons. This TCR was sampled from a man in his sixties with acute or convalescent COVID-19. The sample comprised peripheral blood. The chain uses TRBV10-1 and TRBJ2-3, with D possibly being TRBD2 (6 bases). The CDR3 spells CASSEYSGDRADTQYF. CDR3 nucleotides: TGCGCCAGCAGTGAGTACTCGGGGGATCGGGCAGATACGCAGTATTTT.